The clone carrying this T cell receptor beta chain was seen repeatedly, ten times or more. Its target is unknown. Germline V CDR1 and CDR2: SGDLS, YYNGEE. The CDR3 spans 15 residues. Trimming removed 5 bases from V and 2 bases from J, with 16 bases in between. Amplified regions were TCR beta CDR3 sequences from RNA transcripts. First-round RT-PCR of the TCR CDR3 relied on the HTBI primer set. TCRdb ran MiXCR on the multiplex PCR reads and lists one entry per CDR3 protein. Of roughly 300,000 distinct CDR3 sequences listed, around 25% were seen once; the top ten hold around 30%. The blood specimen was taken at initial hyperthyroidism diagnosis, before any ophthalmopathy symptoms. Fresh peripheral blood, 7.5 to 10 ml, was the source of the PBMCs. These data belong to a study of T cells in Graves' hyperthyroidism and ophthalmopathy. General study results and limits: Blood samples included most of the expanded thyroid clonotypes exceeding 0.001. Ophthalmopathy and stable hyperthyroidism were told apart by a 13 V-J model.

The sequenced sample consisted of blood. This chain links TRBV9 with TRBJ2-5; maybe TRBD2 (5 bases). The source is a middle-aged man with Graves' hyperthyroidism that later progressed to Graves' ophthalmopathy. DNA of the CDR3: TGTGCCAGCAGTCCTTCAGCGGCGTCACAAGAGACCCAGTACTTC. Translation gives CASSPSAASQETQYF. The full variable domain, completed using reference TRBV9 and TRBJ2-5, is DSGVTQTPKHLITATGQRVTLRCSPRSGDLSVYWYQQSLDQGLQFLIQYYNGEERAKGNILERFSAQQFPDLHSELNLSSLELGDSALYFCASSPSAASQETQYFGPGTRLLVL.